This T cell receptor beta chain was recorded in a study of OX40 agonist ivuxolimab in advanced cancers. Overall study: The patients got ivuxolimab, which is an agonistic anti-OX40 (CD134) antibody. Intravenous ivuxolimab was administered to patients every 2 weeks at 0.01 to 10 mg/kg. Study-wide results and limits: Within 6 weeks, CD4+ and CD8+ blood T cells expanded clonally at 0.1 to 3.0 mg/kg.

Produced via immunoSEQ multiplex PCR; TCRdb's table is partial and in-frame only. This sample has under 150,000 clones, with around 87% found just once. The CDR3 is 14 residues long. V was cut by 2 bases and J by 8 bases, with 13 bases left in between. CDR1 and CDR2 (germline): KGHSH, LQKENI. A remark on this clone: Its antigen is not identified.

This TCR was sampled from an adult with an advanced solid tumor such as melanoma, head and neck, liver or kidney cancer. The source was CD4+ or CD8+ T cells sorted from blood, collected in a trial of the OX40 agonist ivuxolimab. This rearrangement joins TRBV18 to TRBJ1-3; no clear D. CDR3 DNA: TGTGCCAGCTCACCAAGCACGCCGCGGGACACCATATATTTT. Encoded protein: CASSPSTPRDTIYF.